This T cell receptor gamma chain was recorded in a study of Vδ1+ human thymocytes. Regarding the study as a whole: In the thymus, TRG and TRD repertoires looked highly polyclonal with Gaussian CDR3 lengths.

After alphabeta T cell depletion, CD3+ Vdelta1+ Vdelta2- thymocytes were sorted. The sample holds many counts of this clone. The target antigen is unknown. This CDR3 is 12 amino acids long. The junction had 4 bases not matched to a gene; V was cut back by 6 bases and J by 2 bases. Germline V lookup: CDR1 EGSTGY, CDR2 YDSYTSSV. Sequences come from RNA converted to cDNA by reverse transcription. CDR3 amplicons came from multiplex PCR with pooled V-gene forward and constant-region reverse primers. TCRdb re-identified clones in the multiplex PCR reads via CATT. The sample lists about 36,000 gamma-chain clones; 20% to 25% were seen once.

The rearrangement joins TRGV4 to TRGJ1 or TRGJ2. Sample: Vdelta1+ gamma-delta thymocytes from the thymus. Specified subset: FACS-sorted CD3+ TCRalphabeta- TCRVdelta1+ TCRVdelta2- thymocytes. The sequence was obtained from a girl under three years old who had congenital heart surgery. CDR3 protein: CATWSDYYKKLF. As DNA, the CDR3 is TGTGCCACCTGGTCGGATTATTATAAGAAACTCTTT.